The rows below give T cell receptor beta chains drawn from one sample of a study of siplizumab effects on memory and regulatory T cells. Produced via immunoSEQ multiplex PCR; TCRdb's table is partial and in-frame only. Among about 990 clones listed, over 60% were seen once. These receptors are not linked to any known antigen. The specimen was CFSE-low (dividing) CD8+ T cells sorted from an allogeneic mixed lymphocyte reaction. The receptors shown here come from a human donor in good health; the cells came from an allogeneic mixed lymphocyte reaction. CDR3s include the opening cysteine and the closing phenylalanine or tryptophan. A D gene is named only where the DNA matches it firmly. Size values are once, few and many counts, or a class for expanded clones, and some rows have none.

d_call j_call clone_size v_call cdr3_nt cdr3_aa
- TRBJ1-5 - TRBV4-1 TGCGCCAGCAGCCCCTCGGACGGGAGCAATCAGCCCCAGCATTTT CASSPSDGSNQPQHF
- TRBJ1-5 few TRBV21-1 TGTGCCAGCACCCCATACAATCAGCCCCAGCATTTT CASTPYNQPQHF
- TRBJ1-1 - TRBV5-4 TGTGCCAGCAGCGCAAACAGCAGGCGAATGAACACTGAAGCTTTCTTT CASSANSRRMNTEAFF
- TRBJ2-1 - TRBV19 TGTGCCAGTAGTCTCGGGCTGTACAATGAGCAGTTCTTC CASSLGLYNEQFF
- TRBJ2-7 - TRBV27 TGTGCCAGCAGTTTATCGGTAAGCTACGAGCAGTACTTC CASSLSVSYEQYF
- TRBJ1-5 - TRBV7-9 TGTGCCAGCAGCTCCTGGGGGGCCGATCAGCCCCAGCATTTT CASSSWGADQPQHF
- TRBJ1-5 large TRBV10-2 TGCGCCAGCAGTGATGTGGGGGCCAATCAGCCCCAGCATTTT CASSDVGANQPQHF
- TRBJ1-1 - TRBV7-6 TGTGCCAGCAGCTTAGAGGCAGCGATGAACACTGAAGCTTTCTTT CASSLEAAMNTEAFF
TRBD2 TRBJ2-1 - TRBV7-9 TGTGCCAGCAACCTAAATGCGGGAGCCTACAATGAGCAGTTCTTC CASNLNAGAYNEQFF
- TRBJ1-1 - TRBV7-9 TGTGCCAGCAGCTTAGGGGCGGGAAATGAAGCTTTCTTT CASSLGAGNEAFF
TRBD2 TRBJ2-3 - TRBV7-2 TGTGCCAGCAGCTGGAAGCGGGGCGATTTCACAGATACGCAGTATTTT CASSWKRGDFTDTQYF
TRBD1 TRBJ1-1 - TRBV6-1 TGTGCCAGTTTGCGACAGGGGGGGTACCCTGAAGCTTTCTTT CASLRQGGYPEAFF
- TRBJ2-3 - TRBV9 TGTGCCAGCAGCGTATGGGGGAGGACAGATACGCAGTATTTT CASSVWGRTDTQYF
TRBD1 TRBJ1-2 - TRBV15 TGTGCCACCAGCAGCCCTTCCGGGACAGAGATCTATGGCTACACCTTC CATSSPSGTEIYGYTF
TRBD2 TRBJ2-1 once TRBV12-5 TGTGCTAGTGGTTTGTCTAGCGGGAGGGCCCGGGAGCAGTTCTTC CASGLSSGRAREQFF
- TRBJ1-1 - TRBV6-9 TGTGCCAGCAGCAAGGCCCGTGAAGCTTTCTTT CASSKAREAFF
TRBD1 TRBJ1-5 - TRBV2 TGTGCCAGCAGTACTCATGGGACAGGACCCGACTTGTGGCAGCCCCAGCATTTT CASSTHGTGPDLWQPQHF
TRBD2 TRBJ2-7 few TRBV27 TGTGCCAGCCGGGGACTAGCGGGATTCTACGAGCAGTACTTC CASRGLAGFYEQYF
TRBD1 TRBJ2-7 - TRBV14 TGTGCCAGCAGCCAAGGACAGGGAAACTACGAGCAGTACTTC CASSQGQGNYEQYF
- TRBJ2-7 - TRBV18 TGTGCCAGCTCCCTAGGGATCTACGAGCAGTACTTC CASSLGIYEQYF
- TRBJ1-1 - TRBV5-1 TGCGCCAGCAGCTTTGGGGCAGGCGCCAACACTGAAGCTTTCTTT CASSFGAGANTEAFF
TRBD2 TRBJ2-1 - TRBV27 TGTGCCAGTAAGGTAGCGGGAGCCTACAATGAGCAGTTCTTC CASKVAGAYNEQFF
- TRBJ2-7 - TRBV7-3 TGTGCCAGCAGCTACGCAGCGGAGTACGAGCAGTACTTC CASSYAAEYEQYF
TRBD1 TRBJ2-7 - TRBV27 TGTGCCAGCAGTTTTGGGACAGCCTACGAGCAGTACTTC CASSFGTAYEQYF
TRBD2 TRBJ2-5 - TRBV27 TGTGCCAGCGGGAACCTGGGGGGGTACCAAGAGACCCAGTACTTC CASGNLGGYQETQYF
TRBD1 TRBJ2-7 - TRBV29-1 TGCAGCGCCTGGACAGGGGGCGAGCAGTACTTC CSAWTGGEQYF
- TRBJ2-7 - TRBV4-1 TGCGCCAGCAGCTACGACAGGAGCACCTACGAGCAGTACTTC CASSYDRSTYEQYF
- TRBJ1-2 - TRBV11-3 TGTGCCAGCAGCAGCGGCAATCTCGGAAAGACCTATGGCTACACCTTC CASSSGNLGKTYGYTF
TRBD2 TRBJ2-1 - TRBV7-9 TGTGCCAGCAGCTTAGCTACGGGAGGTTCCTACAATGAGCAGTTCTTC CASSLATGGSYNEQFF
- TRBJ1-1 - TRBV5-1 TGCGCCAGCAGCTTGGGCCAAGGAGGGGGCACTGAAGCTTTCTTT CASSLGQGGGTEAFF
TRBD2 TRBJ2-1 - TRBV7-8 TGTGCCAGCAGCAGGGCCGGGACTAGCGGGGTCAATGAGCAGTTCTTC CASSRAGTSGVNEQFF
TRBD1 TRBJ2-1 - TRBV27 TGTGCCAGCAGGAGACAGGGTGGGGATGAGCAGTTCTTC CASRRQGGDEQFF
- TRBJ2-2 - TRBV11-1 TGTGCCAGCAGCGGCCTGAACACCGGGGAGCTGTTTTTT CASSGLNTGELFF
TRBD1 TRBJ2-7 - TRBV5-1 TGCGCCAGCAGCTTGGCCGGGACAGGGTCCTACGAGCAGTACTTC CASSLAGTGSYEQYF
TRBD1 TRBJ1-1 - TRBV6-5 TGTGCCAGCAGTACTCAGGGGGCCTACACTGAAGCTTTCTTT CASSTQGAYTEAFF